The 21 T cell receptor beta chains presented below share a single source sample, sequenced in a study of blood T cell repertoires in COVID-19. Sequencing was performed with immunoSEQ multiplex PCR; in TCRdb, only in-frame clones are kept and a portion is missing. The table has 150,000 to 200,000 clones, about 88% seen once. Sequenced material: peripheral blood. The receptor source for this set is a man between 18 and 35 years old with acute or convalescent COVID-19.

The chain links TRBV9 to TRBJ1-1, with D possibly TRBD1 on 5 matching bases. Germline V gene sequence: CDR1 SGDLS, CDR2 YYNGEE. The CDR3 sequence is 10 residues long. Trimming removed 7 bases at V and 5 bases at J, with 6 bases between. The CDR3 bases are TGTGCCAGCGGGGGGACTGAAGCTTTCTTT. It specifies CASGGTEAFF.

The chain's CDR3 is CASSQGAGVAGANVLTF. The DNA for the CDR3 is TGTGCCAGCAGCCAAGGGGCAGGGGTCGCGGGGGCCAACGTCCTGACTTTC. This sequence joins TRBV3-1 (or the pseudogene TRBV3-2) and TRBJ2-6; a possible D gene is TRBD1 (6 bases). The CDR3 sequence is 17 residues long. Trimming pared 1 base from V and 4 bases from J, leaving 14 bases between. The germline V gene has CDR1 LGHDT and CDR2 YNNKEL (reference sequence).

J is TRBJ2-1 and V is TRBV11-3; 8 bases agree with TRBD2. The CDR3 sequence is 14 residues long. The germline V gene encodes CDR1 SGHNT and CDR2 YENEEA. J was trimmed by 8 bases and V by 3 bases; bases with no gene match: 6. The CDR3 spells CASSFSGGPDEQFF. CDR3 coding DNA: TGTGCCAGCAGCTTCTCGGGGGGGCCGGATGAGCAGTTCTTC. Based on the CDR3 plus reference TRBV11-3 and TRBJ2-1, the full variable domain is EAGVVQSPRYKIIEKKQPVAFWCNPISGHNTLYWYLQNLGQGPELLIRYENEEAVDDSQLPKDRFSAERLKGVDSTLKIQPAELGDSAVYLCASSFSGGPDEQFFGPGTRLTVL.

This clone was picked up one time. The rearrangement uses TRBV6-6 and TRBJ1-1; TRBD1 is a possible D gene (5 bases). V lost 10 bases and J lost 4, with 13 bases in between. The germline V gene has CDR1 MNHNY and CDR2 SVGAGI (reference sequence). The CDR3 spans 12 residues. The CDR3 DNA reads TGTGCCACCAACCCTAGGGGCACTGAAGCTTTCTTT. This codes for CATNPRGTEAFF.

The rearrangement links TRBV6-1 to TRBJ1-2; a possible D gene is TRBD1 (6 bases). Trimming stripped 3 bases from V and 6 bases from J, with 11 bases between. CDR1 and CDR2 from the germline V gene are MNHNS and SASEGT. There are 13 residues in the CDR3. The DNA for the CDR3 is TGTGCCAGCAGTGAGGGCAGGGGTGATGGCTACACCTTC. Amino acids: CASSEGRGDGYTF.

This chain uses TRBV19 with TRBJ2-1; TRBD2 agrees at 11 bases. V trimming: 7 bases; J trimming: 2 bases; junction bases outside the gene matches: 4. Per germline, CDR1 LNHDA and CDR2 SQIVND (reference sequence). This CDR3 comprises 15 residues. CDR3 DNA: TGTGCCAGTACCCCGGGACTAGCGGCCTACAATGAGCAGTTCTTC. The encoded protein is CASTPGLAAYNEQFF.

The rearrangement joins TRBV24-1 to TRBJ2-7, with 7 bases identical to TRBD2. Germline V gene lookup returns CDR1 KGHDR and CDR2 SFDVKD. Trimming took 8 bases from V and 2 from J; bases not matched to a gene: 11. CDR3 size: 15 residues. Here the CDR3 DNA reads TGTGCCACCAATCCCAGGGAGGGTTGTCCCTACGAGCAGTACGTC. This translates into CATNPREGCPYEQYV.

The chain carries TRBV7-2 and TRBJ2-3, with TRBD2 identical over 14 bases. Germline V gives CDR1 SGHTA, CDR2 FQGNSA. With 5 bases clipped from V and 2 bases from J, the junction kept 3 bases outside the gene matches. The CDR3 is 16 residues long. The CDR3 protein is CASSPGLAGATDTQYF. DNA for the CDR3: TGTGCCAGCAGCCCGGGACTAGCGGGGGCCACAGATACGCAGTATTTT.

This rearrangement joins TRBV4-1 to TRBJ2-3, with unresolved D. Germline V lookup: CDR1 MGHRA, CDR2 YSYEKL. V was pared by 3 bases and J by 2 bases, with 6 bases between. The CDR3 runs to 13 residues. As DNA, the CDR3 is TGCGCCAGCAGCCATCCGGTCACAGATACGCAGTATTTT. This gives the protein CASSHPVTDTQYF.

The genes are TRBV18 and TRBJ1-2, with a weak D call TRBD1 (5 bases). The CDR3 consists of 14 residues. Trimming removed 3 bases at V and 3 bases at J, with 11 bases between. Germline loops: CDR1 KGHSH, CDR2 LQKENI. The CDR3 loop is CASSPRGSDYGYTF. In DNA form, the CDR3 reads TGTGCCAGCTCACCTAGGGGTTCGGACTATGGCTACACCTTC.

This chain's CDR3 is CATSDDYGYTF. CDR3 nucleotides: TGTGCCACCAGTGACGACTATGGCTACACCTTC. The chain links TRBV24-1 to TRBJ1-2; D gene uncertain. Germline loops: CDR1 KGHDR, CDR2 SFDVKD. The V gene lost 4 bases and the J gene lost 3 bases, with 2 bases spanning the gap. The CDR3 consists of 11 residues.

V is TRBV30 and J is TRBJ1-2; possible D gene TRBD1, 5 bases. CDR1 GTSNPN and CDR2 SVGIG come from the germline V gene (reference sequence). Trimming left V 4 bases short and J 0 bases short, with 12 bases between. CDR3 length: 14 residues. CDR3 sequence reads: CAWNPTVANYGYTF. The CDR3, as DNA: TGTGCCTGGAATCCGACAGTAGCTAACTATGGCTACACCTTC.

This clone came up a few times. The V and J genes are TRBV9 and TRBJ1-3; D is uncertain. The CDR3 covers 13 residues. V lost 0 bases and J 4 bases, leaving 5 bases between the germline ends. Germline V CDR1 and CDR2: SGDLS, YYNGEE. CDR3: CASSVGEGNTIYF. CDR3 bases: TGTGCCAGCAGCGTAGGAGAAGGAAACACCATATATTTT.

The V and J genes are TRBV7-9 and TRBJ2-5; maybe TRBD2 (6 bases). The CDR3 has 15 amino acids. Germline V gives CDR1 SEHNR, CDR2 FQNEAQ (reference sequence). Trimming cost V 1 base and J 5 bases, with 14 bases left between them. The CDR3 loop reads CASSLGTSNGETQYF. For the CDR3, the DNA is TGTGCCAGCAGCTTAGGAACTAGCAACGGGGAGACCCAGTACTTC.

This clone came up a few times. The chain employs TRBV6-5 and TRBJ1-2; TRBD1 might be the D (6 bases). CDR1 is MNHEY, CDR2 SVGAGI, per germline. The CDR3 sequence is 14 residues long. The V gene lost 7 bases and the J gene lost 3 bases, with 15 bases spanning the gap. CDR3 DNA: TGTGCCAGCACCCCCCAGGGGCTTCACTATGGCTACACCTTC. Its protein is CASTPQGLHYGYTF.

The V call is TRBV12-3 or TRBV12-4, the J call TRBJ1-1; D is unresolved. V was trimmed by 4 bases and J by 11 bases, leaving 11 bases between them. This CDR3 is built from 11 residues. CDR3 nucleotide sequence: TGTGCCAGCAGTTCTTTGGGCGCGGCTTTCTTT. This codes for CASSSLGAAFF.

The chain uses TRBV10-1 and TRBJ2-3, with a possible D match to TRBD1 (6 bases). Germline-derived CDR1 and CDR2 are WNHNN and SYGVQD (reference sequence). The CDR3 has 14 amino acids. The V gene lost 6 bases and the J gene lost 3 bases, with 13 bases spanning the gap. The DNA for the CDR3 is TGCGCCAGCAGGGGGGACACTACGACAGATACGCAGTATTTT. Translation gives CASRGDTTTDTQYF.

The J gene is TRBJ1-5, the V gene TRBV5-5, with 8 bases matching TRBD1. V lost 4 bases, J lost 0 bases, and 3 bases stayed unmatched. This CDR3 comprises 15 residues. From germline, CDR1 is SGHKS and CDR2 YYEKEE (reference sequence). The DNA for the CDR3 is TGTGCCAGCAGCAAGGGACAGGATAGCAATCAGCCCCAGCATTTT. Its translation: CASSKGQDSNQPQHF.

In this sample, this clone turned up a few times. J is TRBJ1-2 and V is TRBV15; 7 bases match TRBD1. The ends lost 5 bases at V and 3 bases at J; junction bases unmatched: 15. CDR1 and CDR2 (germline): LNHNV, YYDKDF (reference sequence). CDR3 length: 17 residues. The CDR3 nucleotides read TGTGCCACCAGCCGGGGTTTGCAGGGGGTCCCTCACTATGGCTACACCTTC. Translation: CATSRGLQGVPHYGYTF.

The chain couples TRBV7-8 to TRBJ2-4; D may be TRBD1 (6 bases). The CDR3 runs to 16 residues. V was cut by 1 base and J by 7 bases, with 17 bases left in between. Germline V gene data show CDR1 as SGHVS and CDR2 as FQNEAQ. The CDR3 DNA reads TGTGCCAGCAGCTTAGGTGGTACAGGGCAAGGGAACATTCAGTACTTC. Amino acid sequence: CASSLGGTGQGNIQYF.

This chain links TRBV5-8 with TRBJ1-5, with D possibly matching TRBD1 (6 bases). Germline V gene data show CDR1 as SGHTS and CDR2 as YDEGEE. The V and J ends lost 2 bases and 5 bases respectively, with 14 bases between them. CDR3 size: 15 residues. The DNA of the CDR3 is TGTGCCAGCAGCTTCCAGGGTGGGGGCCATCAGCCCCAGCATTTT. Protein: CASSFQGGGHQPQHF.